This passage covers 22 T cell receptor beta chains from one sample sequenced in a study of blood T cell repertoires in COVID-19. Clones were read by immunoSEQ multiplex PCR, and TCRdb kept only the in-frame ones, dropping some. The sample records approximately 300,000 clones, 86% being singletons. The sequenced sample consisted of PBMCs or T cells enriched from blood (not recorded which). All receptors come from a man in his thirties or forties who had recovered from COVID-19.

V usage is TRBV7-9 and J usage is TRBJ1-2; no firm D call. V was shortened by 0 bases and J by 5 bases, with 4 bases between the two germline ends. Germline CDR1 SEHNR, CDR2 FQNEAQ (reference sequence). The CDR3 covers 12 residues. As DNA, the CDR3 is TGTGCCAGCAGCTTAGCGCAGTATGGCTACACCTTC. Translation gives CASSLAQYGYTF.

This clone was seen just once. The genes are TRBV6-5 and TRBJ1-6, with no clear D. V was cut by 7 bases and J by 5 bases, with 15 bases left in between. CDR1 and CDR2 (germline): MNHEY, SVGAGI. This CDR3 has 15 residues. CDR3 sequence (DNA): TGTGCCAGCAAGATCGAGGTACGAAATAATTCACCCCTCCACTTT. It specifies CASKIEVRNNSPLHF.

This chain joins TRBV11-3 and TRBJ2-7, with D perhaps matching TRBD1 (6 bases). The CDR3 contains 13 residues. Germline assignment: CDR1 SGHNT and CDR2 YENEEA. Trimming stripped 3 bases from V and 1 base from J, with 7 bases between. In DNA, the CDR3 is TGTGCCAGCAGCTTCCAGGGGTCCTACGAGCAGTACTTC. Residues: CASSFQGSYEQYF.

The chain uses TRBV3-1 (or the pseudogene TRBV3-2) and TRBJ2-7, with D possibly matching TRBD2 (5 bases). Trimming cost V 5 bases and J 1 base, with 12 bases left between them. This CDR3 is 14 amino acids long. Germline loops: CDR1 LGHDT, CDR2 YNNKEL (reference sequence). The CDR3 DNA reads as TGTGCCAGCAGCACGGACGGAGGATCCTACGAGCAGTACTTC. Its translation: CASSTDGGSYEQYF.

This clone has a single count. The chain carries TRBV12-3 or TRBV12-4 and TRBJ2-1; weak D call: TRBD2 (5 bases). The CDR3 runs 13 residues. Trimming left V 3 bases short and J 8 bases short, with 11 bases between. The CDR3 is CASSFSSVHEQFF. The CDR3 DNA is TGTGCCAGCAGTTTTAGTAGCGTCCATGAGCAGTTCTTC.

This chain uses TRBV3-1 (or the pseudogene TRBV3-2) with TRBJ1-4; no reliable D call. Trimming took off 5 bases at V and 0 bases at J, with 13 bases between the two ends. The CDR3 is 16 amino acids. Germline-derived CDR1 and CDR2 are LGHDT and YNNKEL (reference sequence). The CDR3 DNA reads TGTGCCAGCAGCGCTGGGGAGGCGGCAACTAATGAAAAACTGTTTTTT. Its translation is CASSAGEAATNEKLFF.

This clone appeared a few times. V and J are TRBV11-2 and TRBJ2-1; 12 bases align to TRBD2. This CDR3 has 15 amino acids. Per the germline V gene, CDR1 is SGHAT and CDR2 is FQNNGV. After removal of 4 bases from V and 6 bases from J, the junction contained 4 bases not matched to a gene. As DNA, the CDR3 is TGTGCCAGCAGCTCGACTAGCGGGGGAATCAATGAGCAGTTCTTC. Protein: CASSSTSGGINEQFF.

The genes are TRBV6-5 and TRBJ1-4; D possibly corresponds to TRBD1 (6 bases). The CDR3 covers 15 residues. Germline V gives CDR1 MNHEY, CDR2 SVGAGI. Trimming removed 5 bases at V and 0 bases at J, with 10 bases between. The CDR3 loop is CASSLTGTTNEKLFF. CDR3 bases: TGTGCCAGCAGTCTCACAGGGACAACTAATGAAAAACTGTTTTTT.

The gene calls are TRBV11-2 and TRBJ2-7, with TRBD2 identical over 8 bases. V was clipped by 1 base and J by 2 bases; unmatched bases: 7. CDR1 is SGHAT, CDR2 FQNNGV, per germline. The CDR3 is 16 amino acids. The CDR3 DNA reads TGTGCCAGCAGCTTAGTCGGACGGGGGGGCCCCTACGAGCAGTACTTC. Protein sequence: CASSLVGRGGPYEQYF.

This chain links TRBV20-1 with TRBJ1-1; D not certain. This CDR3 comprises 10 residues. Germline-derived CDR1 and CDR2 are DFQATT and SNEGSKA (reference sequence). V dropped 7 bases and J dropped 7 bases, with 10 bases sitting between them. CDR3 amino acids: CSGVSGEAFF. In DNA, the CDR3 is TGCAGTGGTGTGAGCGGTGAAGCTTTCTTT.

The chain has TRBV24-1 and TRBJ1-4; 9 bases align to TRBD1. With 3 bases clipped from V and 8 bases from J, the junction kept 6 bases outside the gene matches. This CDR3 is 15 amino acids long. Looked up from germline, CDR1 is KGHDR and CDR2 is SFDVKD. CDR3 nucleotide sequence: TGTGCCACCAGTGATCGGGGACAGGGAACCGAAAAACTGTTTTTT. This translates into CATSDRGQGTEKLFF.

The V gene is TRBV7-9, the J gene TRBJ2-2; D might be TRBD2 (6 bases). The CDR3 is 17 amino acids. The germline V and J ends were trimmed by 2 bases and 3 bases, with 16 bases remaining between them. CDR1 and CDR2 (germline): SEHNR, FQNEAQ (reference sequence). In DNA, the CDR3 is TGTGCCAGCAGCTTATTTATAGGGAGGACGTACACCGGGGAGCTGTTTTTT. Translation gives CASSLFIGRTYTGELFF.

The chain joins TRBV4-1 to TRBJ2-7, with D possibly TRBD2 on 5 matching bases. Germline V gene sequence: CDR1 MGHRA, CDR2 YSYEKL. V lost 5 bases to trimming and J lost 7 bases, with 21 bases between them. The CDR3 loop spans 15 amino acids. The CDR3 DNA is TGCGCCAGCAGCGCATCCCCAGACGGACCGGGGGAGCAGTACTTC. Protein product: CASSASPDGPGEQYF.

This clone is a singleton in its sample. V is TRBV11-1 and J is TRBJ2-3; 9 positions agree with TRBD2. V shed 1 base, J shed 2 bases, and the junction held 4 bases outside the gene matches. This CDR3 region has 16 residues. Germline V gene sequence: CDR1 SGHAT, CDR2 FQDESV (reference sequence). In DNA form, the CDR3 reads TGTGCCAGCAGCTTAGAGGCTAGCGGGGTCACAGATACGCAGTATTTT. Residues: CASSLEASGVTDTQYF. Together with reference TRBV11-1 and TRBJ2-3, the CDR3 gives the full variable domain: EAEVAQSPRYKITEKSQAVAFWCDPISGHATLYWYRQILGQGPELLVQFQDESVVDDSQLPKDRFSAERLKGVDSTLKIQPAELGDSAMYLCASSLEASGVTDTQYFGPGTRLTVL.

V gene TRBV2 combines with J gene TRBJ2-7; 7 positions agree with TRBD2. There are 12 residues in the CDR3. Germline loops: CDR1 SNHLY, CDR2 FYNNEI. V was clipped by 8 bases and J by 0 bases; unmatched bases: 1. CDR3 amino acids: CASGRVSYEQYF. In DNA, the CDR3 is TGTGCCAGCGGGAGGGTCTCCTACGAGCAGTACTTC.

J is TRBJ1-6 and V is TRBV6-2 or TRBV6-3; D call uncertain. This CDR3 is 12 amino acids long. The V and J ends lost 5 bases and 6 bases respectively, with 5 bases between them. Germline V gives CDR1 MNHEY, CDR2 SVGEGT. The CDR3 sequence is CASSPGNSPLHF. CDR3 nucleotides: TGTGCCAGCAGTCCCGGTAATTCACCCCTCCACTTT.

The CDR3 is CASSSRQGRLYEQYF. CDR3 DNA: TGTGCCAGCAGCTCCCGACAGGGGAGATTGTACGAGCAGTACTTC. The chain is built from TRBV5-6 and TRBJ2-7; 8 nucleotides align to TRBD1. CDR3 size: 15 residues. Germline-derived CDR1 and CDR2 are SGHDT and YYEEEE. Germline trimming cut 3 bases from V and 4 bases from J; bases unmatched to any gene: 9.

The rearrangement joins TRBV5-1 to TRBJ1-3; D gene ambiguous. V lost 0 bases and J lost 1, with 8 bases in between. Germline V lookup: CDR1 SGHRS, CDR2 YFSETQ. The CDR3 consists of 15 residues. The CDR3 loop is CASSLEGVSGNTIYF. DNA for the CDR3: TGCGCCAGCAGCTTGGAGGGAGTTTCTGGAAACACCATATATTTT.

The chain has TRBV4-2 and TRBJ1-1; D call uncertain. This CDR3 has 14 amino acids. Germline CDR1 LGHNA, CDR2 YNFKEQ. Trimming pared 5 bases from V and 5 bases from J, leaving 15 bases between. This CDR3 reads CASSFLGERTEAFF. Here the CDR3 DNA reads TGTGCCAGCAGCTTCCTAGGTGAGCGAACTGAAGCTTTCTTT.

This chain uses TRBV19 with TRBJ1-4; no clear D. Germline loops: CDR1 LNHDA, CDR2 SQIVND (reference sequence). This CDR3 has 16 amino acids. Trimming removed 3 bases from V and 0 bases from J, with 11 bases in between. The CDR3 DNA reads as TGTGCCAGTAGTATGTGGTCAGCGGCAACTAATGAAAAACTGTTTTTT. Amino acids: CASSMWSAATNEKLFF.

The chain joins TRBV30 to TRBJ1-2; no reliable D call. The V end was cut by 2 bases, the J end by 3 bases, with 16 bases between. Per germline, CDR1 GTSNPN and CDR2 SVGIG (reference sequence). The CDR3 sequence is 15 residues long. CDR3 in amino acids: CAWSKGPVGDYGYTF. CDR3 DNA sequence: TGTGCCTGGAGTAAAGGACCGGTCGGGGACTATGGCTACACCTTC.

The chain carries TRBV28 and TRBJ2-1; 15 nucleotides agree with TRBD2. The V and J ends lost 6 bases and 7 bases, in that order; junction bases with no gene match: 4. Germline V gene data show CDR1 as MDHEN and CDR2 as SYDVKM. The length of the CDR3 is 15 residues. CDR3 loop: CASSPGTSGRNEQFF. In DNA, the CDR3 is TGTGCCAGCAGCCCCGGGACTAGCGGGAGGAATGAGCAGTTCTTC. Full variable domain (outside the CDR3, taken from reference TRBV28 and TRBJ2-1): DVKVTQSSRYLVKRTGEKVFLECVQDMDHENMFWYRQDPGLGLRLIYFSYDVKMKEKGDIPEGYSVSREKKERFSLILESASTNQTSMYLCASSPGTSGRNEQFFGPGTRLTVL.